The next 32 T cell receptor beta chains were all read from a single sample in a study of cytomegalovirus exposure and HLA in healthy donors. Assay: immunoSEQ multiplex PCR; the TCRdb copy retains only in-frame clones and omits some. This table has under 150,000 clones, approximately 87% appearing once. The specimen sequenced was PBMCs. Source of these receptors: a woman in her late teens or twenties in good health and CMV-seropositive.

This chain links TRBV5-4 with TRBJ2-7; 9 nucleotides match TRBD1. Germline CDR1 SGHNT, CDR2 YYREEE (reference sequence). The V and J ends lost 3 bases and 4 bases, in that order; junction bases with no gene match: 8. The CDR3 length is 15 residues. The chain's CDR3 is CASSSDRGLLYEQYF. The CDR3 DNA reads TGTGCCAGCAGCTCGGACAGGGGTCTCCTATACGAGCAGTACTTC.

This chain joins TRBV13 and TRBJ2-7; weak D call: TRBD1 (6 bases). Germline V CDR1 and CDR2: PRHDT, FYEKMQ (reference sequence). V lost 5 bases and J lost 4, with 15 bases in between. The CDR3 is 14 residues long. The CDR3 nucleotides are TGTGCCAGCAGCCCCCGACAGGAAGGGTACGAGCAGTACTTC. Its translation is CASSPRQEGYEQYF.

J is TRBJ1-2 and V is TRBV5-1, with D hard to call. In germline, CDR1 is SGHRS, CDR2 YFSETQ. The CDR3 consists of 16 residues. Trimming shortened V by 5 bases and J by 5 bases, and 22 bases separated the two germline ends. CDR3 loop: CASRGLTEFAGYGYTF. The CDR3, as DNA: TGCGCCAGCAGAGGTTTAACAGAGTTTGCTGGGTATGGCTACACCTTC.

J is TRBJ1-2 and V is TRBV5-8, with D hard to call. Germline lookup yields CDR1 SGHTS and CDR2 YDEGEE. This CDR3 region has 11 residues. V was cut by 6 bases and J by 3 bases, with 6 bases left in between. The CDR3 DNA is TGTGCCAGCAACTCCCACTATGGCTACACCTTC. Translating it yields CASNSHYGYTF.

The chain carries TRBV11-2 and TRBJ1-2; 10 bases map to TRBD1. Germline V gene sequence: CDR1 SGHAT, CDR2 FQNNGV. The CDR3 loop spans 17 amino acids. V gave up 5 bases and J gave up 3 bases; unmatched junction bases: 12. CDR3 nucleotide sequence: TGTGCCAGCAGCCCGACCGGGACAGGGGCTGGAGACTATGGCTACACCTTC. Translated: CASSPTGTGAGDYGYTF.

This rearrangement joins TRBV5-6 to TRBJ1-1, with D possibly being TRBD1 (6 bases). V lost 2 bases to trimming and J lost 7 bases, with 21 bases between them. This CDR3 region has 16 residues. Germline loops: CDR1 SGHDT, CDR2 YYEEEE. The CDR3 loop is CASSFQSRDTQNEAFF. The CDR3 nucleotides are TGTGCCAGCAGCTTCCAAAGCCGGGACACCCAAAATGAAGCTTTCTTT.

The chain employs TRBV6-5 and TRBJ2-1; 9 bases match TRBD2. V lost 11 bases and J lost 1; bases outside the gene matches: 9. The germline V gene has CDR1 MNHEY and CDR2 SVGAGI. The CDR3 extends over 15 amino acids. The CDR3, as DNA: TGTGCCCGGAGGCGGGAGGGGCAATCCTACAATGAGCAGTTCTTC. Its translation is CARRREGQSYNEQFF.

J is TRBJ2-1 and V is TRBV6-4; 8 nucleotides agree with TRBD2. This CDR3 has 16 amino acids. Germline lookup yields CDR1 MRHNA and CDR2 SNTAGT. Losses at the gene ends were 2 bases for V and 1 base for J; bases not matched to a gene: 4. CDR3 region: CASSDASGGSYNEQFF. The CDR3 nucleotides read TGTGCCAGCAGTGACGCCAGCGGGGGTTCCTACAATGAGCAGTTCTTC.

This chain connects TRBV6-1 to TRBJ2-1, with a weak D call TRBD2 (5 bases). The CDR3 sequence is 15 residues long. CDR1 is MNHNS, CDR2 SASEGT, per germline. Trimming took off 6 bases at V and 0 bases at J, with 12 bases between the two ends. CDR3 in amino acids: CASRERDYSYNEQFF. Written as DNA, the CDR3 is TGTGCCAGCAGGGAACGGGATTACTCCTACAATGAGCAGTTCTTC.

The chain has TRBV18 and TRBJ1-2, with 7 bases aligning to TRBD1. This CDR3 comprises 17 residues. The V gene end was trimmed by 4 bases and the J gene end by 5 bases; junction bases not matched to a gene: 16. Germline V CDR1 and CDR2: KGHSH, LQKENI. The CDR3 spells CASSLLGQALKIYGYTF. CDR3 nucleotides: TGTGCCAGCTCACTCCTCGGACAGGCTTTGAAAATTTATGGCTACACCTTC.

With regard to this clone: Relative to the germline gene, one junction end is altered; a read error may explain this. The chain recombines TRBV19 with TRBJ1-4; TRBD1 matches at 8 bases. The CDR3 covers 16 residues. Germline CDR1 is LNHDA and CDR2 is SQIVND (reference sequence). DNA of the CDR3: TGTGCCAGTAGTTTAGAGCATGACAGGGGTTGGGAAAAACTGTTTTTT. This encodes CASSLEHDRGWEKLFF.

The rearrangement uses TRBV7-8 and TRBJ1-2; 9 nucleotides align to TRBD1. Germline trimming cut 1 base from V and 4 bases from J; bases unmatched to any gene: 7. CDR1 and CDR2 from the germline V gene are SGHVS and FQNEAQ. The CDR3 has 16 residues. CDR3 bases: TGTGCCAGCAGCTTAGTTGGGACAGGGCGCCCCTATGGCTACACCTTC. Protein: CASSLVGTGRPYGYTF.

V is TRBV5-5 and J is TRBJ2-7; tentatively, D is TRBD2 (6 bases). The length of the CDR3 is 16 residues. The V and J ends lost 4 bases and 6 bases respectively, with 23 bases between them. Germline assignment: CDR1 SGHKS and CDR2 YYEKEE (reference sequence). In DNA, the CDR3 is TGTGCCAGCAGCCTGGCGGGTAACTCGAGGCGGGGCGAGCAGTACTTC. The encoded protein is CASSLAGNSRRGEQYF.

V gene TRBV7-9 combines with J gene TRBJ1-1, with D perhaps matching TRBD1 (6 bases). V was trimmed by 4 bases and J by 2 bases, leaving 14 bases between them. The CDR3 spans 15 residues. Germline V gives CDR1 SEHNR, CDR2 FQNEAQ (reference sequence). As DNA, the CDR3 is TGTGCCAGCAGCTCCCCGGGACAAATTAACACTGAAGCTTTCTTT. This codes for CASSSPGQINTEAFF.

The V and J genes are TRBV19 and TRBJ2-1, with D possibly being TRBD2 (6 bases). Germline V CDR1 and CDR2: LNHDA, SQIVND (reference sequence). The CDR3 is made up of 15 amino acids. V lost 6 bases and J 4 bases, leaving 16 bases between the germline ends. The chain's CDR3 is CASRVSRDFYNEQFF. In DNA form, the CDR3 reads TGTGCCAGTAGAGTATCCCGGGACTTTTACAATGAGCAGTTCTTC.

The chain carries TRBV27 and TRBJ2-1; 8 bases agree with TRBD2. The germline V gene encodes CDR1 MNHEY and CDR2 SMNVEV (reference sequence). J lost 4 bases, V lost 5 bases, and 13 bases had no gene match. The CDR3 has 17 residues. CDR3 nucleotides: TGTGCCAGCAGTCCCCCCTCCGGGGAGCGGGAGTACAATGAGCAGTTCTTC. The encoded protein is CASSPPSGEREYNEQFF.

Written as DNA, the CDR3 is TGTGCCAGCAGCCGAATGCGAAAAGGAGAAAACACCATATATTTT. Amino acid sequence: CASSRMRKGENTIYF. The chain has TRBV7-2 and TRBJ1-3, with unresolved D. The CDR3 has 15 amino acids. Germline assignment: CDR1 SGHTA and CDR2 FQGNSA. V lost 5 bases to trimming and J lost 6 bases, with 17 bases between them. Filled out from reference TRBV7-2 and TRBJ1-3, the complete variable domain reads GAGVSQSPSNKVTEKGKDVELRCDPISGHTALYWYRQSLGQGLEFLIYFQGNSAPDKSGLPSDRFSAERTGGSVSTLTIQRTQQEDSAVYLCASSRMRKGENTIYFGEGSWLTVV.

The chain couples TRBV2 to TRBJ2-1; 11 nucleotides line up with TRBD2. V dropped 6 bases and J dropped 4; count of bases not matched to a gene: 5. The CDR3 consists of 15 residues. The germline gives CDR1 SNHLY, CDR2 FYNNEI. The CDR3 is CASSVGTSGYNEQFF. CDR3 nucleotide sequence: TGTGCCAGCAGCGTCGGGACTAGCGGTTACAATGAGCAGTTCTTC.

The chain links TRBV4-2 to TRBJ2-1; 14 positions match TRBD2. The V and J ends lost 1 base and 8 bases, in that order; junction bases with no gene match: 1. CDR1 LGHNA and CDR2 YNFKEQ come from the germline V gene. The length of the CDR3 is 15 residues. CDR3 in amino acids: CASSQGLAGGDEQFF. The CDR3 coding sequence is TGTGCCAGCAGCCAAGGACTAGCGGGGGGGGATGAGCAGTTCTTC.

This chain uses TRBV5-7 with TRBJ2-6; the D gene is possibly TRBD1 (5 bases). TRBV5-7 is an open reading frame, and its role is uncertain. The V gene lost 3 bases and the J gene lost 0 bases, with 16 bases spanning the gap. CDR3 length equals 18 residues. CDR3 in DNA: TGTGCCAGCAGCTGGACCTACGACAGTCCCTCTGGGGCCAACGTCCTGACTTTC. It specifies CASSWTYDSPSGANVLTF.

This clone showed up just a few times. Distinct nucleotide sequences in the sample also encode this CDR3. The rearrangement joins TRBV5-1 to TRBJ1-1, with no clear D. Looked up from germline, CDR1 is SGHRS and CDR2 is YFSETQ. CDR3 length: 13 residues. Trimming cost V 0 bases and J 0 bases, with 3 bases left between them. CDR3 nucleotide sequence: TGCGCCAGCAGCTTGGTAGTGAACACTGAAGCTTTCTTT. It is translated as CASSLVVNTEAFF.

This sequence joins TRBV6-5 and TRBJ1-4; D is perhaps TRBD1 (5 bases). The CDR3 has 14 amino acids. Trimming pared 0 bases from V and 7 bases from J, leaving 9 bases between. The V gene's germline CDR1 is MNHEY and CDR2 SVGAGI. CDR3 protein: CASSYSGGREKLFF. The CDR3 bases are TGTGCCAGCAGTTACTCGGGGGGTCGTGAAAAACTGTTTTTT.

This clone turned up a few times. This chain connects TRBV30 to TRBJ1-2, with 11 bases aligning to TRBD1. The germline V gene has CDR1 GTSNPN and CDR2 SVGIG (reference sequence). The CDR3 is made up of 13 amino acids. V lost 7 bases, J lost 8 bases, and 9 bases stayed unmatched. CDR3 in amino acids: CASPGQGGWGYTF. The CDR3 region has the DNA TGTGCCTCACCGGGACAGGGGGGATGGGGCTACACCTTC.

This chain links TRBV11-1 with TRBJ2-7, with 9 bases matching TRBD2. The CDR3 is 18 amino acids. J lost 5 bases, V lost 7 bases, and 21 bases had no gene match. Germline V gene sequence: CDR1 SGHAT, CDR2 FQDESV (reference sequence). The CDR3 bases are TGTGCCAGCAAGCCGGGACTAGCTCCCAGCGGGGTTTCCAACGAGCAGTACTTC. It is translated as CASKPGLAPSGVSNEQYF.

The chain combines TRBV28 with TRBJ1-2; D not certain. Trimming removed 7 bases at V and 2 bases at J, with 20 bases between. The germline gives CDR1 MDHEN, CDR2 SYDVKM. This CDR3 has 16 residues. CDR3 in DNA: TGTGCCAGCAAGTCGACGGATTTACAGTGGAACTATGGCTACACCTTC. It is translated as CASKSTDLQWNYGYTF.

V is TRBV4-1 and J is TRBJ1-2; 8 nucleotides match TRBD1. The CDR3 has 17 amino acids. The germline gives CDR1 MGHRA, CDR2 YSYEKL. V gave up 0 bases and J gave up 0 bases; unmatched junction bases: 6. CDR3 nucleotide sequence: TGCGCCAGCAGCCAAGATCAGGGGGCGGGAGCTAACTATGGCTACACCTTC. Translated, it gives CASSQDQGAGANYGYTF.

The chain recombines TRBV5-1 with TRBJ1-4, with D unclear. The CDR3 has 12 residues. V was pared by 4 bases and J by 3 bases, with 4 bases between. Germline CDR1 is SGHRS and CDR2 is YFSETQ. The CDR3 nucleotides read TGCGCCAGCAGCCGTTCTAATGAAAAACTGTTTTTT. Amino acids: CASSRSNEKLFF.

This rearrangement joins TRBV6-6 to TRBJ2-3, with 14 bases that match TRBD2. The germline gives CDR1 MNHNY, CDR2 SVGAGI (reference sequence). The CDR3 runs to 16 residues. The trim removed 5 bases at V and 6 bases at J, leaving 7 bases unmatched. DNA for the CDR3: TGTGCCAGCAGTCGCGGGACTAGCGGGGGAAGGGATACGCAGTATTTT. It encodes CASSRGTSGGRDTQYF.

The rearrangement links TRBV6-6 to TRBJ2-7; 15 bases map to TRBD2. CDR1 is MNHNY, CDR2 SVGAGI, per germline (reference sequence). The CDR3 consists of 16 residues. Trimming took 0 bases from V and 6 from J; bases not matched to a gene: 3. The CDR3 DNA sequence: TGTGCCAGCAGTTACTCCTGGACTAGCGGGGGGGTCGAGCAGTACTTC. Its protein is CASSYSWTSGGVEQYF.

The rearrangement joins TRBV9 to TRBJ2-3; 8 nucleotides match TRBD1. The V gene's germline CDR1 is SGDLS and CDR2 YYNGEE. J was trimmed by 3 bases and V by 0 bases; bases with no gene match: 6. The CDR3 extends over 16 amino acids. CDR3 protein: CASSVAGTGRTDTQYF. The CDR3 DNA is TGTGCCAGCAGCGTAGCTGGGACAGGTCGAACAGATACGCAGTATTTT. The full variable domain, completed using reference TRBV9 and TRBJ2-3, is DSGVTQTPKHLITATGQRVTLRCSPRSGDLSVYWYQQSLDQGLQFLIQYYNGEERAKGNILERFSAQQFPDLHSELNLSSLELGDSALYFCASSVAGTGRTDTQYFGPGTRLTVL.

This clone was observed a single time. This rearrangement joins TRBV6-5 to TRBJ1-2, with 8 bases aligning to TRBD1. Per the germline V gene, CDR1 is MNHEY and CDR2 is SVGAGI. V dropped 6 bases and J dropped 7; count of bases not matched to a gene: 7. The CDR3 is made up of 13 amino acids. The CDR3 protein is CASSLDREGGYTF. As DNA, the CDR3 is TGTGCCAGCAGCCTGGACAGGGAGGGTGGCTACACCTTC.

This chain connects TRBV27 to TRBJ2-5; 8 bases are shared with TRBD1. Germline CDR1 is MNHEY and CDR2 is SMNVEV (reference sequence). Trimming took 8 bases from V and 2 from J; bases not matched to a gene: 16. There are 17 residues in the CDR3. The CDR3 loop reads CASGFLNFDRGQETQYF. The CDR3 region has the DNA TGTGCCAGCGGCTTTCTGAACTTTGACAGGGGACAAGAGACCCAGTACTTC.